The present TCR beta chain was sequenced within a study of T cell repertoires in cytomegalovirus infection. Study summary: Both CMV infection and a matching HLA type were indicated by public TCR beta signatures. Overall study results and limits: Ex vivo responses were dominated by HLA-C-restricted CMV-specific TCR beta clonotypes. The cumulative frequency of public TCR beta families distinguished individuals who carried CMV together with the relevant HLA.

Note on this clonotype: Its antigen is currently unknown.

The germline V gene encodes CDR1 MGHRA and CDR2 YSYEKL. The CDR3 runs 14 residues. V lost 2 bases and J 2 bases, leaving 10 bases between the germline ends. TCRdb independently ran MiXCR on the reads; one entry per CDR3 protein. The table includes a few hundred thousand distinct CDR3 sequences, about a sixth detected once. V is TRBV4-1 and J is TRBJ2-7, with a tentative D call TRBD2 (5 bases). Sequencing was done on a sample of PBMCs. The sequence was collected from a human donor in good health (CMV status not recorded). Some clones in this sample may be carry-over from other donors' samples. In nucleotides, the CDR3 is TGCGCCAGCAGCCAACGGGGTGAGGCCTACGAGCAGTACTTC. This encodes CASSQRGEAYEQYF.